These 14 T cell receptor beta chains share one sample of origin, sequenced in a study of blood T cell repertoires in COVID-19. Some clones are missing from TCRdb's copy, which holds only in-frame ones; the method was immunoSEQ multiplex PCR. In the table there are some 320,000 clones, roughly 86% of which are singletons. Sequences were obtained from PBMCs or T cells enriched from blood (not recorded which). The origin of the receptors is a woman aged 30 to 39 who had recovered from COVID-19.

The rearrangement uses TRBV5-4 and TRBJ2-7; possible D gene TRBD1, 5 bases. The germline V and J ends were trimmed by 4 bases and 7 bases, with 12 bases remaining between them. This CDR3 spans 12 amino acids. Germline loops: CDR1 SGHNT, CDR2 YYREEE (reference sequence). Here the CDR3 reads CASSLQSGEQYF. The CDR3 nucleotides read TGTGCCAGCAGCCTTCAGTCAGGGGAGCAGTACTTC.

As to this clone: This same CDR3 is encoded by further DNA sequences in the sample. V is TRBV5-1 and J is TRBJ1-1; D remains ambiguous. Germline V gene data show CDR1 as SGHRS and CDR2 as YFSETQ. This CDR3 region has 14 residues. Trimming cost V 0 bases and J 0 bases, with 6 bases left between them. The CDR3 loop is CASSLGGLNTEAFF. The CDR3 nucleotides are TGCGCCAGCAGCTTGGGTGGGCTGAACACTGAAGCTTTCTTT.

The V call is TRBV3-1 (or the pseudogene TRBV3-2), the J call TRBJ2-7; no reliable D call. Germline assignment: CDR1 LGHDT and CDR2 YNNKEL (reference sequence). CDR3 length: 14 amino acids. Trimming pared 0 bases from V and 3 bases from J, leaving 9 bases between. DNA for the CDR3: TGTGCCAGCAGCCAAGATGATATCTACTACGAGCAGTACTTC. This translates into CASSQDDIYYEQYF.

J is TRBJ2-3 and V is TRBV18, with D possibly matching TRBD2 (5 bases). This CDR3 has 14 residues. The V end was cut by 0 bases, the J end by 10 bases, with 14 bases between. Germline CDR1 reads KGHSH; CDR2 reads LQKENI. The CDR3 region is CASSPPEGRTSQYF. The CDR3 DNA reads as TGTGCCAGCTCACCACCCGAGGGCAGGACGTCGCAGTATTTT.

The chain joins TRBV6-2 or TRBV6-3 to TRBJ1-5; D uncertain. With 2 bases removed from V and 0 bases from J, the gap between germline ends came to 5 bases. Germline CDR1 and CDR2: MNHEY and SVGEGT. The CDR3 has 14 amino acids. The CDR3 protein is CASSYPNSNQPQHF. DNA for the CDR3: TGTGCCAGCAGTTACCCTAATAGCAATCAGCCCCAGCATTTT.

V is TRBV6-5 and J is TRBJ1-1; 10 bases map to TRBD1. The germline V gene encodes CDR1 MNHEY and CDR2 SVGAGI. Trimming removed 4 bases from V and 6 bases from J; junction bases left unmatched: 11. The length of the CDR3 is 16 residues. In DNA, the CDR3 is TGTGCCAGCAGTTTTCCGGGGGACAGGGGAAAATCTGAAGCTTTCTTT. This gives the protein CASSFPGDRGKSEAFF.

The chain is built from TRBV7-2 and TRBJ2-7, with 7 bases aligning to TRBD1. Germline trimming cut 5 bases from V and 0 bases from J; bases unmatched to any gene: 10. The CDR3 spans 16 residues. CDR1 and CDR2 from the germline V gene are SGHTA and FQGNSA. CDR3 in DNA: TGTGCCAGCAGCCTAATGGGACAGATAACCTCCTACGAGCAGTACTTC. As protein: CASSLMGQITSYEQYF.

This clone came up once. The CDR3 reads CASSLAARGHTQYF. CDR3 nucleotide sequence: TGCGCCAGCAGCTTGGCGGCCAGGGGGCATACCCAGTACTTC. This chain connects TRBV5-1 to TRBJ2-5, with 8 bases matching TRBD1. J lost 8 bases, V lost 0 bases, and 6 bases had no gene match. Germline V gene data show CDR1 as SGHRS and CDR2 as YFSETQ. The CDR3 is made up of 14 amino acids.

The rearrangement uses TRBV4-3 and TRBJ1-1; D possibly corresponds to TRBD1 (6 bases). CDR3 length: 13 residues. CDR1 LGHNA and CDR2 YSLEER come from the germline V gene. The ends were cut back, 5 bases at V and 4 bases at J, with 11 bases in the middle. CDR3 in amino acids: CASSGVRGTEAFF. CDR3 coding DNA: TGCGCCAGCAGCGGTGTCAGGGGCACTGAAGCTTTCTTT.

This rearrangement joins TRBV7-2 to TRBJ2-1; a weak D match, TRBD2 (5 bases). The germline V gene has CDR1 SGHTA and CDR2 FQGNSA. V was clipped by 1 base and J by 4 bases, with 8 bases between them. The CDR3 is 14 amino acids. CDR3: CASSLVGEYNEQFF. The CDR3 DNA sequence: TGTGCCAGCAGCTTAGTCGGGGAATACAATGAGCAGTTCTTC.

The V and J genes are TRBV25-1 and TRBJ1-1; no firm D call. Per the germline V gene, CDR1 is MGHDK and CDR2 is SYGVNS. V shed 4 bases and J shed 5 bases, with 5 bases lying between them. The CDR3 has 11 residues. The CDR3 coding sequence is TGTGCCAGCAGTGCCCGTACTGAAGCTTTCTTT. Protein product: CASSARTEAFF. Looking up the rest from reference TRBV25-1 and TRBJ1-1 gives the full variable domain: EADIYQTPRYLVIGTGKKITLECSQTMGHDKMYWYQQDPGMELHLIHYSYGVNSTEKGDLSSESTVSRIRTEHFPLTLESARPSHTSQYLCASSARTEAFFGQGTRLTVV.

The chain joins TRBV5-1 to TRBJ2-3, with a weak D call TRBD1 (5 bases). The V gene lost 0 bases and the J gene lost 4 bases, with 12 bases spanning the gap. There are 15 residues in the CDR3. Germline V gene data show CDR1 as SGHRS and CDR2 as YFSETQ. The CDR3 DNA follows: TGCGCCAGCAGCTTGGAGGGGCAGGCTCCAGATACGCAGTATTTT. Its protein is CASSLEGQAPDTQYF.

The V call is TRBV2, the J call TRBJ2-1; 14 nucleotides line up with TRBD2. Germline CDR1 is SNHLY and CDR2 is FYNNEI. This CDR3 has 18 amino acids. Losses at the gene ends were 0 bases for V and 4 bases for J; bases not matched to a gene: 5. The CDR3 sequence: CASSEALGLAGGYNEQFF. CDR3 sequence (DNA): TGTGCCAGCAGTGAAGCGCTTGGACTAGCGGGGGGATACAATGAGCAGTTCTTC.

The chain has TRBV6-5 and TRBJ1-6; TRBD1 aligns across 7 bases. From germline, CDR1 is MNHEY and CDR2 SVGAGI. The CDR3 sequence is 13 residues long. After removal of 7 bases from V and 7 bases from J, the junction contained 4 bases not matched to a gene. The DNA for the CDR3 is TGTGCCAGCACTAGGGGGCAGAATTCACCCCTCCACTTT. It codes for CASTRGQNSPLHF.